This TCR beta chain was observed in a study of blood T cell repertoires in COVID-19. Whole-study context: Sample material is recorded as cDNA or gDNA derived from T cells, B-cell-depleted T cells, or PBMCs.

V gave up 2 bases and J gave up 1 base, with 5 bases separating them. The CDR3 covers 14 residues. Germline values: CDR1 MNHNY, CDR2 SVGAGI (reference sequence). Original methodology: Reference gene primer amplification gave estimated nucleated cell counts. Assay: immunoSEQ multiplex PCR; the TCRdb copy retains only in-frame clones and omits some. For V, J and clone size, that table is used; D and trimming come from the DNA. The profile covers about 97,000 clones, with roughly 86% appearing a single time and over 2.5% taken by the ten largest. This clonotype originated in a man in his forties or fifties with active or convalescent COVID-19. The sequenced sample was peripheral blood. The V gene is TRBV6-6, the J gene TRBJ2-2; D gene uncertain. The CDR3 DNA follows: TGTGCCAGCAGTTACAGCTTGAACACCGGGGAGCTGTTTTTT. This gives the protein CASSYSLNTGELFF.